This T cell receptor (beta chain) was identified during a study of OX40 agonist ivuxolimab in advanced cancers. This clone was detected a few times. Measured with immunoSEQ multiplex PCR; TCRdb has only the in-frame clones, and not every one. The repertoire includes some 89,000 clones, about 81% of them detected once, and around 1.5% sits in the top ten. The TCR comes from an adult with an advanced solid tumor such as melanoma, head and neck, liver or kidney cancer. Sample: CD4+ or CD8+ T cells sorted from blood, taken in a trial of the OX40 agonist ivuxolimab.

The CDR3 DNA reads TGTGCCAGCAGGCGTGGGGCCAGCAATTCACCCCTCCACTTT. As protein: CASRRGASNSPLHF. V is TRBV2 and J is TRBJ1-6; possibly TRBD1 for D (5 bases). V was trimmed by 6 bases and J by 7 bases, leaving 13 bases between them. Germline values: CDR1 SNHLY, CDR2 FYNNEI. This CDR3 region has 14 residues.